Sequencing of this TCR beta chain was carried out in a study of CD8+ T cells in alopecia areata. Extracted from the samples, RNA was reverse transcribed into cDNA to serve as the sequencing template. The table came from immunoSEQ multiplex PCR; TCRdb's copy has only in-frame clones and leaves some out. Of 180,000 or so clones detected, around 49% appear once; the ten largest clones hold 10%. Treatment described: oral pan-JAK inhibitor, 5-10 mg twice daily. CDR1 is GTSNPN, CDR2 SVGIG, per germline (reference sequence). After removal of 4 bases from V and 8 bases from J, the junction contained 10 bases not matched to a gene. The CDR3 covers 14 residues.

This TCR came from a human donor with alopecia areata. This sequence joins TRBV30 and TRBJ1-3, with 8 bases fitting TRBD1. This specimen consisted of CD8+ T cells sorted from blood, obtained around week 54, from a patient treated with tofacitinib. DNA of the CDR3: TGTGCCTGGACCGTGCGGACAGGGCAGGACACCATATATTTT. As protein: CAWTVRTGQDTIYF.